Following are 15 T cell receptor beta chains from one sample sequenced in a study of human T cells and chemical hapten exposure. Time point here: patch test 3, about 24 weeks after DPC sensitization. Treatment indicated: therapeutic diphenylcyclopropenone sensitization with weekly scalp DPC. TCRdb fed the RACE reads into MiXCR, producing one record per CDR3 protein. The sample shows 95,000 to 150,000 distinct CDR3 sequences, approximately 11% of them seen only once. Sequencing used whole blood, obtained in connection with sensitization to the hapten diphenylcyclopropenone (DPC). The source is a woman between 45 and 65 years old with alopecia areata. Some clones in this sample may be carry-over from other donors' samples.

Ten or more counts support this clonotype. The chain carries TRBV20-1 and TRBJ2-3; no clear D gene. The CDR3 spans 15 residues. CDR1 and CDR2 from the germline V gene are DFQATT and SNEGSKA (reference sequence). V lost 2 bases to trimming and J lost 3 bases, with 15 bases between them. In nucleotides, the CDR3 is TGCAGTGCTAGATCCGGTGGGGTAGAAACAGATACGCAGTATTTT. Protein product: CSARSGGVETDTQYF.

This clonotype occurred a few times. The CDR3 reads CASSRGQAHTGELFF. CDR3 bases: TGTGCCAGCAGCCGCGGACAGGCTCACACCGGGGAGCTGTTTTTT. The chain couples TRBV14 to TRBJ2-2, with 7 nucleotides matching TRBD1. Germline V gene lookup returns CDR1 SGHDN and CDR2 FVKESK. V lost 4 bases to trimming and J lost 3 bases; unmatched junction nucleotides: 5. The CDR3 sequence is 15 residues long.

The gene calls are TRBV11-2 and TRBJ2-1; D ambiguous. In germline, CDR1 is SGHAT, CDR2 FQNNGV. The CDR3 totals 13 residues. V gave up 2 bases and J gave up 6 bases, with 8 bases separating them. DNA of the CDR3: TGTGCCAGCAGCTTAACGATGGGCAATGAGCAGTTCTTC. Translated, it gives CASSLTMGNEQFF.

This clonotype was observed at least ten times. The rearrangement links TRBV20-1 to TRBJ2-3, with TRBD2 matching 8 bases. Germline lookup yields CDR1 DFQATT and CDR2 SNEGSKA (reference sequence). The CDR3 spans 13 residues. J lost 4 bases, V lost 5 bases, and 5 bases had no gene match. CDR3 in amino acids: CSAPGTSSDTQYF. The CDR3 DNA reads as TGCAGTGCTCCCGGGACTAGTTCAGATACGCAGTATTTT.

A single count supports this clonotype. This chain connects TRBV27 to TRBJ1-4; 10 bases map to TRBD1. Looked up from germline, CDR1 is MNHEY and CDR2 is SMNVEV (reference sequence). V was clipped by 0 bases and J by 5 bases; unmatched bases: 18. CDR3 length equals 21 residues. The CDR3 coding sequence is TGTGCCAGCAGTTTATCCAGCCCTTTTTACCCTGGGACAGGGGCCAATGAAAAACTGTTTTTT. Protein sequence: CASSLSSPFYPGTGANEKLFF.

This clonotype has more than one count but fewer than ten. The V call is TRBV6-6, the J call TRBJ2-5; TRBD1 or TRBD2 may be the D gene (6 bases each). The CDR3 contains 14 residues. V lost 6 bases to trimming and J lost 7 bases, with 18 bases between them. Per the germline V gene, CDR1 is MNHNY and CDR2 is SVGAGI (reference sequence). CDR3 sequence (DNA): TGTGCCAGCAGATCCCTTCGTGGGGGGCGGACCCAGTACTTC. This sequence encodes CASRSLRGGRTQYF.

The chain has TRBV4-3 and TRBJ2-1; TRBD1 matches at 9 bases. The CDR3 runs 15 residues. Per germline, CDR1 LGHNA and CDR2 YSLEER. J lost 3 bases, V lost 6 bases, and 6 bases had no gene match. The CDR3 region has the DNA TGCGCCAGCAGTGCCGGGACAGGGTACTACAATGAGCAGTTCTTC. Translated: CASSAGTGYYNEQFF.

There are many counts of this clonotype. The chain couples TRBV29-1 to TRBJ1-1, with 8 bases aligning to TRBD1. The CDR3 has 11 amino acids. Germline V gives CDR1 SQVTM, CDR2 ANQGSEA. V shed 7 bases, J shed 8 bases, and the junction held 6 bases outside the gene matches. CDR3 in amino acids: CSGSDRDEAFF. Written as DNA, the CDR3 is TGCAGCGGATCGGACAGGGACGAAGCTTTCTTT.

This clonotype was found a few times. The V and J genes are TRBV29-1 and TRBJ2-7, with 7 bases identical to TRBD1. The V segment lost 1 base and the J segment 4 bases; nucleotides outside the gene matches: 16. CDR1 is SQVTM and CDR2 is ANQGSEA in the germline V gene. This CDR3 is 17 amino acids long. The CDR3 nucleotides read TGCAGCGTTGAAGGTTTCCAGGGGGAAGTGAGTGGGTACGAGCAGTACTTC. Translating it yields CSVEGFQGEVSGYEQYF.

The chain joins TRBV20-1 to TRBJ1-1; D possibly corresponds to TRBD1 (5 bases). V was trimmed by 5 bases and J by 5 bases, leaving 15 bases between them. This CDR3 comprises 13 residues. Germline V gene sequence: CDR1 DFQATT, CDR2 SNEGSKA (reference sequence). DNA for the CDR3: TGCAGTGCTGGGCTCCCCGGGGGGACTGAAGCTTTCTTT. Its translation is CSAGLPGGTEAFF.

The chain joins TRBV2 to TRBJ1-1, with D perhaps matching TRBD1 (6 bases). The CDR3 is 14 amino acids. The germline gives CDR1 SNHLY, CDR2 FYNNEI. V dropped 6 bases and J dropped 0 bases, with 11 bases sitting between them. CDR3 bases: TGTGCCAGCAGAGGACAGCCCATGAACACTGAAGCTTTCTTT. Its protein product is CASRGQPMNTEAFF. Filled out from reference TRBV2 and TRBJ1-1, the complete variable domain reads EPEVTQTPSHQVTQMGQEVILRCVPISNHLYFYWYRQILGQKVEFLVSFYNNEISEKSEIFDDQFSVERPDGSNFTLKIRSTKLEDSAMYFCASRGQPMNTEAFFGQGTRLTVV.

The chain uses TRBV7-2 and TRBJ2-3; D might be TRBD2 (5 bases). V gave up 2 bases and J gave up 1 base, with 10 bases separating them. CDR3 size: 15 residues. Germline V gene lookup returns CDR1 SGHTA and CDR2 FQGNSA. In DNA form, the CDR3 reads TGTGCCAGCAGCTTAAGTAGCGAGGGCACAGATACGCAGTATTTT. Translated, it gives CASSLSSEGTDTQYF.

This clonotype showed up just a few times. CDR3 DNA: TGTGCCAGCAGCTTGGATGTCGGTGGCGCTTTCTTT. Residues: CASSLDVGGAFF. V gene TRBV5-6 combines with J gene TRBJ1-1; no clear D gene. The V end lost 0 bases, the J end lost 11 bases, and 11 bases lay between the germline ends. CDR3 size: 12 residues. The germline V gene has CDR1 SGHDT and CDR2 YYEEEE. Looking up the rest from reference TRBV5-6 and TRBJ1-1 gives the full variable domain: DAGVTQSPTHLIKTRGQQVTLRCSPKSGHDTVSWYQQALGQGPQFIFQYYEEEERQRGNFPDRFSGHQFPNYSSELNVNALLLGDSALYLCASSLDVGGAFFGQGTRLTVV.

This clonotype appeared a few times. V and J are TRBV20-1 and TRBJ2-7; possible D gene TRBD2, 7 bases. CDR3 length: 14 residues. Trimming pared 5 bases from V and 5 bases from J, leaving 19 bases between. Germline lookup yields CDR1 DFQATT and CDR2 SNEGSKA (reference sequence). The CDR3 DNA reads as TGCAGTGCTCACCATAGGGAGGGGGGGAACGAGCAGTACTTC. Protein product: CSAHHREGGNEQYF.

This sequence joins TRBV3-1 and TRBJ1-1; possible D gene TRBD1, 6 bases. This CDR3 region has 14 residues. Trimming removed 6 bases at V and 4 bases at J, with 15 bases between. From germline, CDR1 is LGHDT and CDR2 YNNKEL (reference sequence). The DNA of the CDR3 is TGTGCCAGCAGTTTCAACCGGGGGCCCACTGAAGCTTTCTTT. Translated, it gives CASSFNRGPTEAFF.